This record looks at one TCR beta chain sequence and its context. It lacks a known antigen. No base qualities exist here, and no much larger clone lies one base off it. Other nucleotide sequences in the sample specify the same CDR3. From the cysteine through the phenylalanine, the CDR3 covers 15 amino acids. Just the 45-base CDR3 DNA is kept, in frame starting at base 1. CDR1 and CDR2, per the germline V gene, are MGHRA and YSYEKL. V drops 0 bases and J drops 1 base, leaving 9 bases in between. The library was produced with the immunoSEQ multiplex PCR assay. The multiplex PCR relied on a mix of 60 forward primers for TCR Vbeta segments and 13 reverse primers for TCR Jbeta segments. The CDR3 region of rearranged TCR beta genes was amplified from genomic DNA with a multiplex PCR assay. Amplified TCR beta libraries were sequenced as 87-base-pair reads on the Illumina HiSeq System. Per the original workflow: A later analysis counted about 80 million unique TCR beta chains across the approximately 700 repertoires, and around 9.9 million of these chains were shared by at least two donors. Raw reads were error-corrected and collapsed into unique sequences by a nearest-neighbor algorithm in which closely related sequences were merged to remove PCR and sequencing errors. CDR3 sequences were aligned to IMGT reference sequences to assign V, D and J gene segments. For a sequence to be retained, a match of at least six nucleotides to both a V gene segment and a J gene segment was required. Rearrangements were classified as productive when the CDR3 lacked stop codons and remained in frame with V and J, and all other rearrangements were classified as non-productive. Following IMGT convention, CDR3 was defined as the stretch from the second conserved V-encoded cysteine up to the conserved J-encoded phenylalanine. The earlier analysis of 550 to 650 of the donors excluded any sequence lacking an unambiguous match to a single V gene segment. In an earlier analysis of almost 600 of the donors, a V segment was called functional when productive rearrangements were above 56.7%, and segregating when the standard deviation between donors exceeded 5%. To diagnose cytomegalovirus status from the catalog of TCR beta chain sequences, a statistical classification framework was built. In a later analysis, V and J genes were assigned by comparing TCR nucleotide sequences against IMGT/GENE-DB human TR gene sequences. Using the TCRdist pipeline, a later analysis assigned CDR3 sequences along with most-parsimonious VDJ recombination scenarios. In a later analysis, every TCR beta chain was defined by the combination of its CDR3 amino acid sequence and its V-gene family, and reads without a unique V-gene family were dropped. To address suspected cross-contamination and a sequencing artifact, a later analysis removed over 500 highly shared, low-generation-probability nucleotide sequences. In a later analysis, a clonal expansion index for each public chain was calculated from normalized within-repertoire ranks of inferred template counts. In a later analysis, generation probabilities were computed using a VDJ recombination model fitted to out-of-frame rearrangements, and the results were checked against IGoR. In a later analysis, hypergeometric tests were used to score TCR-TCR, TCR-HLA and TCR-CMV co-occurrence, with a repertoire-size bias correction applied to TCR pairs. A later analysis estimated false discovery rates by permuting HLA or CMV assignments 20 times. A later analysis grouped co-occurring TCRs with DBSCAN, adding TCRdist sequence similarity when clustering within HLA-allele-positive subsets. Repertoires with fewer than 30,000 or more than 120,000 public chains, plus five repertoires with anomalous nucleotide sharing, were excluded from co-occurrence clustering. This immuneACCESS table, as held by TCRdb, lists in-frame sequences with V and J called but not all clones. Of the missing ones, under half trace to an unresolved V gene in checked studies; the others have no known cause. V and J calls and clone size come straight from that table; D and trimming were deduced from the DNA. In this sample the table shows 45,000 to 60,000 clones, approximately 77% of which occur a single time. Clones ranked in the top ten supply approximately 10% of the sample.

This entry is derived from a study of cytomegalovirus exposure and HLA in healthy donors (dated by TCRdb to about 2017). As for the study more broadly: An earlier analysis of roughly 570 of the donors reported 276 Gb of sequence data and 95 million to 140 million unique TCR beta sequences obtained from around 170 million T cells. Around 320 gigabases of sequencing data and around 87 million unique TCR sequences were included in an early release covering around 600 HLA-typed donors. Among the approximately 400 genotyped donors, around 81% belonged to the genetic ancestry cluster associated with self-reported Caucasian donors. The study was designed to test whether signatures of past pathogen exposure could be identified by cataloging public T cell receptors. The study profiled the T cell repertoires of about 640 subjects by immunosequencing and related them to cytomegalovirus serostatus. Along with the 666-subject first cohort, a separate validation cohort of around 110 different subjects was used. To predict cytomegalovirus infection status, the study combined high-throughput TCR immunosequencing, statistical association of individual TCRs with disease status, and machine learning. To study patterns of TCR occurrence, a later analysis re-analyzed previously published TCR beta repertoires from 600 to 750 donors and added high-resolution HLA genotyping. Rather than drawing on any new phenotypic data, the later analysis identified candidate immune exposures from TCR beta sequences and the way those sequences occurred across donors. An earlier analysis of approximately 640 of the donors applied high-throughput TCR beta sequencing to assess whether each TCR beta V gene segment acted as functional or pseudogenic. Donor age, sex, ethnicity and CMV serostatus were compiled alongside the repertoire data. In a later genetic analysis, genome-wide SNP genotypes for about 65% of the 666 donors were used, and that subset was treated as a discovery cohort. All discovery cohort repertoires had been generated using a single sequencing platform. HLA typing included class I and class II loci at four-digit resolution. The number of typed donors differed by locus: about 629-630 for A, B, C, DRB1 and DQB1; some 500 for DQA1; 606 for DPA1; and 400 to 480 for DPB1. A handful of DR-DQ haplotypes were handled as single units for association and clustering because linkage in the cohort was strong. Among about 370 genotyped donors of the cohort, an average of approximately 240,000 unique TCR beta nucleotide sequences was sequenced per donor, of which about 19% were non-productive.

The cohort was made up of approximately 700 healthy bone marrow donors. All cohort members were sampled while nominally healthy, although unrecorded immune exposures were likely present. The donor was CMV seronegative and was included in the group of a few hundred seronegative cohort members. Every donor gave a peripheral blood sample, and the peripheral blood mononuclear cells from that sample were used for TCR beta sequencing. The Qiagen DNeasy Blood Extraction Kit was used to extract genomic DNA from the blood cell samples. Beyond this particular receptor, the publication reports: It was suggested by the authors that the approach could potentially be generalized to other disease states and immunological phenotypes. Cytomegalovirus status was reported to be diagnosed by the classifier with high specificity and sensitivity in both the original and validation cohorts. According to a later analysis, TCR association rates differed among HLA loci, with DRB1 alleles showing the most associated TCRs and HLA-C alleles showing the fewest. A later genetic analysis associated a missense DCLRE1C variant with V-gene and J-gene trimming of TCR beta chains, and an independent cohort replicated the association. A total of 150 to 200 TCR beta chains were listed by the study as associated with cytomegalovirus. In a later analysis, around 17,000 TCR beta sequences were associated with specific HLA alleles at a false discovery rate of 0.05. Because HLA typing was unavailable for some donors at each locus, only the typed subset was used in association tests. In vitro tests confirmed that a few of the cytomegalovirus-associated TCR beta chains recognize cytomegalovirus antigens. Assigning TCR associations to individual alleles was difficult when HLA alleles, especially DR and DQ, strongly co-occurred. According to a later genetic analysis, donors in an Asian-associated ancestry cluster had fewer N-insertions in productive TCRs than the approximately 670-donor mean. A later analysis found that most CMV-associated TCR beta chains appeared HLA-restricted, with HLA associations seemingly driven largely by CMV exposure. In a later analysis, several top co-occurrence clusters were reported to appear linked to parvovirus B19, influenza, CMV and Epstein-Barr virus. The cohort was sequenced for TCR beta chains only, and without alpha or paired-chain data the features that could be detected were limited. In a later analysis, HLA-associated TCR beta chains were found to be more clonally expanded and to have lower generation probabilities than equally common non-associated chains. Correlated functional status among segregating V segments might be attributable to linkage disequilibrium, but an unknown experimental factor could not be ruled out. In an earlier analysis of fewer than 750 of the donors, most TCR beta V segments were observed in productive rearrangements about 87% or about 30% of the time, broadly matching IMGT annotations. Sequencing depth was assumed to be roughly uniform across donors in the presence/absence analyses, though that assumption may not hold. The only immune exposure information available for the cohort was CMV serostatus. Because counts were too low, some 17 rarely observed V segments, including chromosome 9 orphons, were excluded from the earlier analysis of 500 to 700 of the donors. A further reported finding was that TCR beta sequences accurately predicted the HLA-A and HLA-B alleles for most subjects in the first cohort. Because the 87-base-pair reads could not distinguish some IMGT-functional V segments, including TRBV6-2 and TRBV6-3, those segments were excluded. A cluster of highly shared sequence variants was judged likely to be a technical artifact of the sequencing pipeline. While some public TCRs were present in many individuals, most TCR sequences turned up only very rarely across donors.

The rearranged segments are TRBV4-1 and TRBJ2-5; a tentative D call is TRBD2 (5 bases match). Sequencing used PBMCs. The clonotype originates from a woman between 50 and 59 years old in good health and CMV-seronegative. The CDR3 region: CASSQDRLPQETQYF. The DNA sequence reads TGCGCCAGCAGCCAAGATCGACTACCCCAAGAGACCCAGTACTTC.